This T cell receptor (beta chain) originates from a study of CD8+ T cells in alopecia areata. Study-wide background: The duration of tofacitinib was 6 to 18 months, with 6 months off drug afterward. General study findings and limits: In patients, TCRs were shared less clearly than in mice, and HLA may possibly be involved. While tofacitinib was given, many expanded lesional clones persisted in scalp and blood.

Following extraction, RNA underwent reverse transcription to cDNA, which served as the sequencing template. Method: immunoSEQ multiplex PCR; TCRdb's copy keeps in-frame clones and lacks some. The data contain around 150,000 clones, roughly 65% of them singletons. As for this clone: Antigen: not known.

Per germline, CDR1 GTSNPN and CDR2 SVGIG (reference sequence). This CDR3 comprises 15 residues. The V segment lost 3 bases and the J segment 0 bases; nucleotides outside the gene matches: 6. The treatment: oral pan-JAK inhibitor, 5-10 mg twice daily. This chain uses TRBV30 with TRBJ2-7, with 9 bases aligning to TRBD1. The source material was CD4+ T cells sorted from blood, sampled at week 4, from a patient treated with tofacitinib. This TCR was sampled from a human donor with alopecia areata. In DNA, the CDR3 is TGTGCCTGGAGGATTCGGGACAGGGTCTCCTACGAGCAGTACTTC. This codes for CAWRIRDRVSYEQYF.